This entry features one T cell receptor (beta chain) sequence. The sample is drawn from a study of Ad26.COV2.S vaccination and SARS-CoV-2 variants. TCRdb's copy holds only in-frame clones and misses some; the assay was immunoSEQ multiplex PCR. In the table there are roughly 510,000 clones, 87% of which are singletons. Looked up from germline, CDR1 is SGHTS and CDR2 is YDEGEE. This CDR3 has 15 amino acids. J lost 7 bases, V lost 2 bases, and 7 bases had no gene match. Described treatment: some 19 received Ad26.COV2.S at low or high dose, single or two shots; 5 received placebo; per-sample allocation not given. Repertoires come from day 63 after the first vaccine or placebo injection.

This rearrangement joins TRBV5-8 to TRBJ1-4; 8 bases fit TRBD1. The sequencing used peripheral blood, collected in a trial of Ad26.COV2.S vaccine versus placebo. This TCR was sampled from a person aged 18-65 years who received the Ad26.COV2.S COVID-19 vaccine or a placebo. The CDR3 sequence: CASSFYQGAGEKLFF. The CDR3 DNA reads as TGTGCCAGCAGCTTCTACCAGGGGGCTGGTGAAAAACTGTTTTTT.